Listed below are T cell receptor beta chains from one sample, sequenced in a study of vaccination and CD4 T cells after COVID-19. These TCRs are of unknown antigen specificity. TCRdb analysed the PCR reads with MiXCR anew, one entry per CDR3 protein. The table includes 14,000 or so distinct CDR3 sequences, approximately 50% detected once. The specimen sequenced was CD4+ T cells from blood, cultured in vitro. These receptors all stem from a human donor who had recovered from COVID-19. Each CDR3 is given with its conserved first and last residue. The D gene is left open where the match is weak. The size field is filled for only some rows; it gives once, few, many or a size class.

>TRBD2|TRBJ2-7|NA|TRBV12-3/TRBV12-4
CASSMGLGEQYF
TGTGCCAGCAGTATGGGACTAGGGGAGCAGTACTTC
>NA|TRBJ2-2|NA|TRBV11-2
CASSLGTGELFF
TGTGCCAGCAGCTTAGGGACCGGGGAGCTGTTTTTT
>NA|TRBJ2-2|NA|TRBV24-1
CATSDTLPGLNTGELFF
TGTGCCACCAGTGATACACTCCCGGGACTGAACACCGGGGAGCTGTTTTTT
>NA|TRBJ2-5|once|TRBV5-1
CASSFTRGSQETQYF
TGCGCCAGCAGCTTTACCCGGGGCAGCCAAGAGACCCAGTACTTC
>TRBD2|TRBJ2-7|NA|TRBV5-5
CASSFNPGGSYEQYF
TGTGCCAGCAGTTTTAACCCGGGGGGCTCCTACGAGCAGTACTTC
>NA|TRBJ2-5|NA|TRBV7-2
CASSLMRGQETQYF
TGTGCCAGCAGCTTAATGCGGGGACAAGAGACCCAGTACTTC
>NA|TRBJ1-2|NA|TRBV28
CASSSNYGYTF
TGTGCCAGCAGTTCAAACTATGGCTACACCTTC
>NA|TRBJ1-5|few|TRBV20-1
CSASGGGRNQPQHF
TGCAGTGCCTCAGGTGGAGGCCGCAATCAGCCCCAGCATTTT
>NA|TRBJ2-2|few|TRBV6-2/TRBV6-3
CASSYSWNTGELFF
TGTGCCAGCAGTTACTCGTGGAACACCGGGGAGCTGTTTTTT
>NA|TRBJ2-4|NA|TRBV20-1
CSATLGSGNIQYF
TGCAGTGCTACCCTTGGGTCGGGGAACATTCAGTACTTC
>TRBD1|TRBJ1-1|few|TRBV7-9
CASSPRGRRTEAFF
TGTGCCAGCAGCCCCAGGGGGCGCCGTACTGAAGCTTTCTTT
>TRBD1|TRBJ1-6|few|TRBV7-3
CASSLTGTGGDSPLHF
TGTGCCAGCAGCCTTACCGGGACAGGGGGGGATTCACCCCTCCACTTT
>NA|TRBJ1-6|NA|TRBV20-1
CSAWDTINSPLHF
TGCAGTGCATGGGACACGATAAATTCACCCCTCCACTTT
>NA|TRBJ2-5|NA|TRBV7-2
CASSLGPETQYF
TGTGCCAGCAGCTTAGGACCAGAGACCCAGTACTTC
>TRBD1|TRBJ2-7|NA|TRBV30
CAWSPGTDSSYEQYF
TGTGCCTGGAGCCCCGGGACAGACAGTTCCTACGAGCAGTACTTC
>NA|TRBJ2-1|NA|TRBV2
CASSDSGRYNEQFF
TGTGCCAGCAGTGACTCCGGCCGATACAATGAGCAGTTCTTC
>NA|TRBJ1-3|NA|TRBV7-9
CASSLRVSGNTIYF
TGTGCCAGCAGCTTAAGAGTGAGTGGAAACACCATATATTTT
>NA|TRBJ2-6|once|TRBV6-2/TRBV6-3
CASSYVGAGANVLTF
TGTGCCAGCAGTTACGTAGGGGCCGGGGCCAACGTCCTGACTTTC
>TRBD2|TRBJ2-7|few|TRBV28
CASRTMGLAGVYEQYF
TGTGCCAGCAGAACGATGGGACTAGCGGGAGTCTACGAGCAGTACTTC
>NA|TRBJ1-4|NA|TRBV15
CATSREPGGYEKLFF
TGTGCCACCAGCAGAGAGCCGGGGGGCTATGAAAAACTGTTTTTT
>TRBD1|TRBJ1-5|NA|TRBV2
CASRLRTGGNQPQHF
TGTGCCAGCAGACTTAGGACAGGGGGGAATCAGCCCCAGCATTTT
>NA|TRBJ1-2|NA|TRBV12-3/TRBV12-4
CASSPLGGPGYGYTF
TGTGCCAGCAGCCCACTCGGGGGGCCCGGTTATGGCTACACCTTC
>NA|TRBJ2-3|few|TRBV20-1
CSARRLQRTDTQYF
TGCAGTGCGCGCCGTTTGCAGAGGACAGATACGCAGTATTTT
>NA|TRBJ2-5|NA|TRBV27
CASSELAGETQYF
TGTGCCAGCAGTGAACTAGCTGGGGAGACCCAGTACTTC
>NA|TRBJ2-1|NA|TRBV20-1
CSGSAPGSYNEQFF
TGCAGTGGATCGGCCCCGGGATCCTACAATGAGCAGTTCTTC
>NA|TRBJ2-7|few|TRBV19
CASSTYYEQYF
TGTGCCAGTAGTACCTACTACGAGCAGTACTTC
>NA|TRBJ2-7|NA|TRBV7-2
CASRQGGGNEQYF
TGTGCCAGCAGGCAGGGAGGAGGGAACGAGCAGTACTTC
>NA|TRBJ2-5|NA|TRBV5-1
CASSLTGLVETQYF
TGCGCCAGCAGCTTGACAGGGTTGGTAGAGACCCAGTACTTC
>NA|TRBJ2-5|NA|TRBV9
CASSPFRSQETQYF
TGTGCCAGCAGCCCCTTCAGGAGCCAAGAGACCCAGTACTTC
>TRBD2|TRBJ2-7|few|TRBV6-1
CASSETASGRAYEQYF
TGTGCCAGCAGTGAAACGGCTAGCGGGAGGGCCTACGAGCAGTACTTC
>TRBD1|TRBJ2-7|few|TRBV20-1
CSARPLDRGGEQYF
TGCAGTGCTAGACCGTTAGACAGGGGCGGCGAGCAGTACTTC
>TRBD1|TRBJ1-5|NA|TRBV4-1
CASSPPDRGSNQPQHF
TGCGCCAGCAGCCCCCCGGACAGGGGAAGCAATCAGCCCCAGCATTTT
>NA|TRBJ2-5|NA|TRBV6-1
CASSHAGTQYF
TGTGCCAGCAGCCACGCCGGGACCCAGTACTTC
>TRBD1|TRBJ1-1|NA|TRBV5-5
CASSPDRGSEAFF
TGTGCCAGCAGCCCTGACAGGGGCAGTGAAGCTTTCTTT
>TRBD2|TRBJ2-7|NA|TRBV20-1
CSARRLAGGFSYEQYF
TGCAGTGCTAGGAGGCTAGCGGGAGGGTTTTCCTACGAGCAGTACTTC
>TRBD2|TRBJ2-3|NA|TRBV5-4
CASSKGTSGNTQYF
TGTGCCAGCAGCAAAGGGACTAGCGGAAATACGCAGTATTTT